Described below is a single T cell receptor (beta chain) sequence and its context. The antigen is unknown. 13 Jbeta primers and 60 Vbeta primers were used for the PCR. TCRdb's copy holds only in-frame clones and misses some; the assay was immunoSEQ multiplex PCR. This table holds approximately 100,000 clones, around 80% found once. This entry comes from a study of cytomegalovirus exposure and HLA in healthy donors. Study-wide results and limits: When the data were analyzed later, several of the most significant clusters appeared to be linked to common viral pathogens.

Per germline, CDR1 MNHEY and CDR2 SVGAGI. The CDR3 runs to 13 residues. Trimming took off 6 bases at V and 3 bases at J, with 8 bases between the two ends. The receptor was derived from a man between 18 and 35 years old in good health and CMV-seronegative. V and J are TRBV6-5 and TRBJ2-2; D is perhaps TRBD2 (6 bases). The source material was PBMCs. CDR3 protein: CASRRDYTGELFF. In DNA, the CDR3 is TGTGCCAGCAGGAGGGACTACACCGGGGAGCTGTTTTTT.